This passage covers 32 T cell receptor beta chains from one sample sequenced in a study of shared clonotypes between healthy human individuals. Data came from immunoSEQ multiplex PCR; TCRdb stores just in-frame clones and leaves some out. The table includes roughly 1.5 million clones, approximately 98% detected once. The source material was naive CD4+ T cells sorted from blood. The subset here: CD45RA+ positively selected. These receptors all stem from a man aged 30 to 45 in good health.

The CDR3 nucleotides are TGTGCCAGCAGCATGGGACCGCAAGAGACCCAGTACTTC. It codes for CASSMGPQETQYF. The V gene is TRBV5-4, the J gene TRBJ2-5, with D perhaps given as TRBD1 or TRBD2 (5 bases each). With 4 bases removed from V and 2 bases from J, the gap between germline ends came to 9 bases. The CDR3 has 13 amino acids. Germline CDR1 SGHNT, CDR2 YYREEE (reference sequence).

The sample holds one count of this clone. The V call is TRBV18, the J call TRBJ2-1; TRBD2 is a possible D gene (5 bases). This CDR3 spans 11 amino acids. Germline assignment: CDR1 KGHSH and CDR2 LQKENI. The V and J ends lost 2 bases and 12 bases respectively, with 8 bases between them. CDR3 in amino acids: CASSPNGGQFF. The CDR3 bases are TGTGCCAGCTCACCAAACGGAGGGCAGTTCTTC.

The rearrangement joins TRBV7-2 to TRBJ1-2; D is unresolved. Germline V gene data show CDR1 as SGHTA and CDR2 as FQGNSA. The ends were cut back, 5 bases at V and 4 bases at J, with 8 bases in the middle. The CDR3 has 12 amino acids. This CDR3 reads CASSTGAYGYTF. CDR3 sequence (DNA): TGTGCCAGCAGCACCGGCGCCTATGGCTACACCTTC.

CDR3 amino acids: CASTKPYRENGYTF. DNA for the CDR3: TGTGCCAGTACGAAACCATACAGGGAGAATGGCTACACCTTC. The chain carries TRBV19 and TRBJ1-2; D is perhaps TRBD1 (6 bases). CDR1 is LNHDA and CDR2 is SQIVND in the germline V gene (reference sequence). CDR3 size: 14 residues. Deletions cut 7 bases from V and 6 bases from J, with 18 bases between.

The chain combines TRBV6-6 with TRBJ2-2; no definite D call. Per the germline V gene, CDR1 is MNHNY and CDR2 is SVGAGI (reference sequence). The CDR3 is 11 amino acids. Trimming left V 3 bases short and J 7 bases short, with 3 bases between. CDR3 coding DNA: TGTGCCAGCAGTTATGACGGGGAGCTGTTTTTT. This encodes CASSYDGELFF.

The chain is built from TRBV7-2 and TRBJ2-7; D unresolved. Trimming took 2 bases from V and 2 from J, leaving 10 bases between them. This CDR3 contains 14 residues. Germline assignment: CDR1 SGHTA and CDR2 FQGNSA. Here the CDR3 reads CASSLRNGAYEQYF. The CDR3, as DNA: TGTGCCAGCAGCTTAAGGAATGGGGCCTACGAGCAGTACTTC.

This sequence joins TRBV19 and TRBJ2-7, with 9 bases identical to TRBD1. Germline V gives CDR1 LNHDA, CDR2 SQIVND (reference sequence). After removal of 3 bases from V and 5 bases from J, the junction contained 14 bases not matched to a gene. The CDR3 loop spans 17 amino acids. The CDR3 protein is CASSILSRDRVPHEQYF. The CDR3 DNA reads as TGTGCCAGTAGTATCCTTAGTAGGGACAGGGTCCCGCACGAGCAGTACTTC.

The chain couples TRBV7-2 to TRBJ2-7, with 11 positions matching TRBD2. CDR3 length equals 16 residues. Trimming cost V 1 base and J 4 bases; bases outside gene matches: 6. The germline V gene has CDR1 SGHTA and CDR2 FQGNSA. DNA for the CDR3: TGTGCCAGCAGCTTAGTCTCTAGCGGGAGGTGGTACGAGCAGTACTTC. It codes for CASSLVSSGRWYEQYF.

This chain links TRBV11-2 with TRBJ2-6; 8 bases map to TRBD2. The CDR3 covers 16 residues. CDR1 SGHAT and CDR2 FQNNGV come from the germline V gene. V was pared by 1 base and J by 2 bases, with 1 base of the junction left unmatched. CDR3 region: CASSLGGGPGANVLTF. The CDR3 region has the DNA TGTGCCAGCAGCTTAGGCGGGGGGCCTGGGGCCAACGTCCTGACTTTC.

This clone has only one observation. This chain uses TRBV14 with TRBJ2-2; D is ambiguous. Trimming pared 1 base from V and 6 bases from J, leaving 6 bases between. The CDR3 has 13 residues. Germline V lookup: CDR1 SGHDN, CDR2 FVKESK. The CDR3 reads CASSQVGAGELFF. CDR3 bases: TGTGCCAGCAGCCAAGTCGGTGCCGGGGAGCTGTTTTTT.

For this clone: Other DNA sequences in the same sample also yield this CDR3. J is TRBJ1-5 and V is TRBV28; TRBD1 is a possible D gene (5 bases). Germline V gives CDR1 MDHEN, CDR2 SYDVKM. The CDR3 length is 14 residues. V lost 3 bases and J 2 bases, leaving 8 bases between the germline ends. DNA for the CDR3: TGTGCCAGCAGTTTGGTGGGGGGCAATCAGCCCCAGCATTTT. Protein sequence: CASSLVGGNQPQHF.

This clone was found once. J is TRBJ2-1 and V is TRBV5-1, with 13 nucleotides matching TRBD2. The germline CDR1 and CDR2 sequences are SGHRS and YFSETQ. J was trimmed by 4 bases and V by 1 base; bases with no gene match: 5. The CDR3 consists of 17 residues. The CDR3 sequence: CASSLWGLAGIYNEQFF. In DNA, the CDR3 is TGCGCCAGCAGCTTGTGGGGACTAGCGGGAATTTACAATGAGCAGTTCTTC.

This CDR3 is CASRTGVRGTDTQYF. CDR3 DNA sequence: TGTGCCAGTAGGACCGGGGTTAGGGGCACAGATACGCAGTATTTT. The chain links TRBV19 to TRBJ2-3, with a possible D match to TRBD2 (5 bases). Germline V CDR1 and CDR2: LNHDA, SQIVND (reference sequence). V shed 6 bases and J shed 1 base, with 14 bases lying between them. This CDR3 has 15 amino acids.

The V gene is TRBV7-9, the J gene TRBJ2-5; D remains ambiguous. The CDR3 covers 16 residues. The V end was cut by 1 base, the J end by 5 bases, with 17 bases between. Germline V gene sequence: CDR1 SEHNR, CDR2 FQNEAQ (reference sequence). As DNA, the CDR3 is TGTGCCAGCAGCTTAGTCCCCCATCGGATGTCGGAGACCCAGTACTTC. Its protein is CASSLVPHRMSETQYF.

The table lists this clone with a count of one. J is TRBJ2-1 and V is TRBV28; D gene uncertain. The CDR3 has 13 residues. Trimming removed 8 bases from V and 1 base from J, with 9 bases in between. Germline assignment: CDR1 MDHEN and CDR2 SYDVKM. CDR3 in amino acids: CASGVSSYNEQFF. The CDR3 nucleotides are TGTGCCAGCGGCGTGTCGTCCTACAATGAGCAGTTCTTC.

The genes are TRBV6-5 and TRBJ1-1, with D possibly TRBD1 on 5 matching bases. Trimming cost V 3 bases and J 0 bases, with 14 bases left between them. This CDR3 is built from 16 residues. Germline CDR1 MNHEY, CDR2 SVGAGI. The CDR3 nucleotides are TGTGCCAGCAGTTATGACTGGGGCCTCATGAACACTGAAGCTTTCTTT. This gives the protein CASSYDWGLMNTEAFF.

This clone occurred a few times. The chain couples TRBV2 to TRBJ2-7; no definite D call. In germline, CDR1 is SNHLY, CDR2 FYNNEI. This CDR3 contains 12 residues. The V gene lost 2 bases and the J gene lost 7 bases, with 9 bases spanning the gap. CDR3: CASSEYGLEQYF. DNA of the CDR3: TGTGCCAGCAGTGAATACGGTCTAGAGCAGTACTTC. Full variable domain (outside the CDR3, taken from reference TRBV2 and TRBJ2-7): EPEVTQTPSHQVTQMGQEVILRCVPISNHLYFYWYRQILGQKVEFLVSFYNNEISEKSEIFDDQFSVERPDGSNFTLKIRSTKLEDSAMYFCASSEYGLEQYFGPGTRLTVT.

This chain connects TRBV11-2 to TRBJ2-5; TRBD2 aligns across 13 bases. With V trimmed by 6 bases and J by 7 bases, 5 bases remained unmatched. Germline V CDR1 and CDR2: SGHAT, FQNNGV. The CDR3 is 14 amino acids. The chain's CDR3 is CASRPTSGRGTQYF. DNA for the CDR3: TGTGCCAGCAGGCCTACTAGCGGGAGGGGGACCCAGTACTTC. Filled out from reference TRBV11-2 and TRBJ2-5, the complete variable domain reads EAGVAQSPRYKIIEKRQSVAFWCNPISGHATLYWYQQILGQGPKLLIQFQNNGVVDDSQLPKDRFSAERLKGVDSTLKIQPAKLEDSAVYLCASRPTSGRGTQYFGPGTRLLVL.

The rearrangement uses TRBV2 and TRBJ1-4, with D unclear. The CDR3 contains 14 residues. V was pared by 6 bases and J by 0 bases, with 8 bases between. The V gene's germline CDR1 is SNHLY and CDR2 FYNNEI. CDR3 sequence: CASRRDATNEKLFF. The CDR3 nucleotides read TGTGCCAGCAGGAGAGATGCAACTAATGAAAAACTGTTTTTT.

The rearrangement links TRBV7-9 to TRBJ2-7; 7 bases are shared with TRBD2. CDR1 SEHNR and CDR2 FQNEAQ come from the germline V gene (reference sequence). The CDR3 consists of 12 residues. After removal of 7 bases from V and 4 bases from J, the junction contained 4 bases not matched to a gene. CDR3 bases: TGTGCCAGCACGCGGGAGCTGTACGAGCAGTACTTC. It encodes CASTRELYEQYF.

CDR3 region: CASRPVTPGQPQHF. CDR3 in DNA: TGTGCCAGCAGGCCCGTGACCCCGGGCCAGCCCCAGCATTTT. The V call is TRBV2, the J call TRBJ1-5; D gene uncertain. Trimming shortened V by 6 bases and J by 7 bases, and 16 bases separated the two germline ends. The CDR3 covers 14 residues. CDR1 and CDR2 (germline): SNHLY, FYNNEI. Variable domain in full (rest from reference TRBV2 and TRBJ1-5): EPEVTQTPSHQVTQMGQEVILRCVPISNHLYFYWYRQILGQKVEFLVSFYNNEISEKSEIFDDQFSVERPDGSNFTLKIRSTKLEDSAMYFCASRPVTPGQPQHFGDGTRLSIL.

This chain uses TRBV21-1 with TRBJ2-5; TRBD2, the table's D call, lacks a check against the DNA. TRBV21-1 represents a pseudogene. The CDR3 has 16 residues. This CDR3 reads CASSKGFCGTRETQYF. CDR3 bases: TGTGCCAGCAGCAAGGGGTTTTGCGGGACGAGGGAGACCCAGTACTTC.

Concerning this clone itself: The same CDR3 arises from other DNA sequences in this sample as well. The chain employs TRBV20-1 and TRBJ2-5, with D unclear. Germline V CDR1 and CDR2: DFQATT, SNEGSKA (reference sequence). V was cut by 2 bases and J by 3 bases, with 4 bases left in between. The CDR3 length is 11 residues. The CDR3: CSARTKETQYF. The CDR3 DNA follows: TGCAGTGCTAGAACCAAAGAGACCCAGTACTTC.

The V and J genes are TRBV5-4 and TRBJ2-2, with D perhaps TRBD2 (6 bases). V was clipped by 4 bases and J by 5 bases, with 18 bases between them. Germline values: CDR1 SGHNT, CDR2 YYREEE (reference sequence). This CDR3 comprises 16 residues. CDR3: CASSGYRSGTTGELFF. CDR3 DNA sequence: TGTGCCAGCAGCGGGTACAGGTCAGGGACTACCGGGGAGCTGTTTTTT.

CDR3 coding DNA: TGCAGCGCTGCCCCAGCGGGAGGGCCTTACGAGCAGTACTTC. This gives the protein CSAAPAGGPYEQYF. V gene TRBV29-1 combines with J gene TRBJ2-7; 10 bases map to TRBD2. Trimming at V came to 7 bases and at J to 4 bases, leaving 10 bases not matched to a gene. The CDR3 is 14 amino acids. Germline CDR1 is SQVTM and CDR2 is ANQGSEA.

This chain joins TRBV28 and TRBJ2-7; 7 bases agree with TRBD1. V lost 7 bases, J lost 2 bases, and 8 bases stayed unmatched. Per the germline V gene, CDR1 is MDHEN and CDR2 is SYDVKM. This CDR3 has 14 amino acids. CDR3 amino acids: CASTTGTVTYEQYF. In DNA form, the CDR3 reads TGTGCCAGCACGACAGGGACAGTGACCTACGAGCAGTACTTC.

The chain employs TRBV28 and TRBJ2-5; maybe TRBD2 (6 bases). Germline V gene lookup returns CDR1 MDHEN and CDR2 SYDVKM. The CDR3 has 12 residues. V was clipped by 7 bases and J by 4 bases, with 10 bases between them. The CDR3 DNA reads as TGTGCCAGCAAGGCGGGGCGAGAGACCCAGTACTTC. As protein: CASKAGRETQYF.

The CDR3 is CASSLRSGRGRYEQYF. For the CDR3, the DNA is TGTGCCAGCAGTTTACGTTCCGGCAGGGGGCGGTACGAGCAGTACTTC. The V call is TRBV28, the J call TRBJ2-7, with 8 nucleotides matching TRBD1. This CDR3 spans 16 amino acids. V lost 2 bases, J lost 4 bases, and 10 bases stayed unmatched. Germline-derived CDR1 and CDR2 are MDHEN and SYDVKM. Together with reference TRBV28 and TRBJ2-7, the CDR3 gives the full variable domain: DVKVTQSSRYLVKRTGEKVFLECVQDMDHENMFWYRQDPGLGLRLIYFSYDVKMKEKGDIPEGYSVSREKKERFSLILESASTNQTSMYLCASSLRSGRGRYEQYFGPGTRLTVT.

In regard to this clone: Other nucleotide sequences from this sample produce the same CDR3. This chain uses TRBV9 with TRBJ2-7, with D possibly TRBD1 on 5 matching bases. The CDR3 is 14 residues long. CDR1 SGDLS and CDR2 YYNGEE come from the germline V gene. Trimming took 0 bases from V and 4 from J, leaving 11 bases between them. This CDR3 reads CASSVAAGSYEQYF. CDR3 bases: TGTGCCAGCAGCGTAGCCGCAGGGTCGTACGAGCAGTACTTC.

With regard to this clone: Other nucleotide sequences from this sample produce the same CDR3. The CDR3 coding sequence is TGTGCCAGCTCACCTGGACAGGGCGTGAACACTGAAGCTTTCTTT. It codes for CASSPGQGVNTEAFF. This rearrangement joins TRBV18 to TRBJ1-1; 8 bases fit TRBD1. Per the germline V gene, CDR1 is KGHSH and CDR2 is LQKENI. CDR3 length: 15 amino acids. The V segment lost 3 bases and the J segment 0 bases; nucleotides outside the gene matches: 3.

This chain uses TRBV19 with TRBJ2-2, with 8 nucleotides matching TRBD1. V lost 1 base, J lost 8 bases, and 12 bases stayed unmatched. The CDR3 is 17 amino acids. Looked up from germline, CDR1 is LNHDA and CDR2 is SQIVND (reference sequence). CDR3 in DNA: TGTGCCAGTAGTATAGGCAGACAGGGGTCAACAAGGGGGGAGCTGTTTTTT. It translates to CASSIGRQGSTRGELFF.

The CDR3 nucleotides are TGCGCCAGCAGCCAAGAGGGTACAGGGTTACAGCCCCAGCATTTT. This translates into CASSQEGTGLQPQHF. The chain employs TRBV4-1 and TRBJ1-5; TRBD1 might be the D (6 bases). Germline loops: CDR1 MGHRA, CDR2 YSYEKL. The germline V and J ends were trimmed by 0 bases and 7 bases, with 13 bases remaining between them. The CDR3 totals 15 residues.